The present TCR beta chain was sequenced within a study of graft-versus-host responses after intestinal transplantation. Across the study: Recipients were all induced with anti-thymocyte globulin, then given tacrolimus and steroids for around three years. General study results and limits: Present in recipient marrow, GvH clones included some that appeared first in ileum or blood. Individuals carrying graft-donor T cell macrochimerism showed high graft-versus-host to host-versus-graft clonal ratios in allografts.

Note on this clone: Its antigen is unidentified.

The CDR3 runs 15 residues. Germline CDR1 and CDR2: SNHLY and FYNNEI. The V and J ends lost 1 base and 4 bases, in that order; junction bases with no gene match: 1. Repertoires were generated with immunoSEQ multiplex PCR, while TCRdb's copy carries only in-frame clones and drops some. The sample gives 35,000 to 45,000 clones, about 95% of which show up once; approximately 0.53% is in the top ten. The V gene is TRBV2, the J gene TRBJ2-1; 10 positions match TRBD2. The specimen comprised unstimulated CD8+ T cells sorted from spleen or lymph node cells, sampled before transplant. The source of this sequence is a human donor who was the organ donor for an intestinal transplant. In nucleotides, the CDR3 is TGTGCCAGCAGTGAAGGGACTAGCGGTTACAATGAGCAGTTCTTC. It yields the protein CASSEGTSGYNEQFF.